The next 10 T cell receptor beta chains were all read from a single sample in a study of Ad26.COV2.S vaccination and SARS-CoV-2 variants. Data came from immunoSEQ multiplex PCR; TCRdb stores just in-frame clones and leaves some out. The sample has hundreds of thousands of clones, around four fifths seen once. Described treatment: about 20 received Ad26.COV2.S at low or high dose, single or two shots; five or six received placebo; per-sample allocation not given. Specimens were obtained on day 63 following the first vaccine or placebo injection. This material consisted of peripheral blood, taken in a trial of Ad26.COV2.S vaccine versus placebo. The receptor source for this set is a person aged 18-60 years who received the Ad26.COV2.S COVID-19 vaccine or a placebo.

This rearrangement joins TRBV4-3 to TRBJ2-7; perhaps TRBD2 as D (6 bases). The CDR3 extends over 12 amino acids. Germline-derived CDR1 and CDR2 are LGHNA and YSLEER. V lost 3 bases and J lost 6, with 9 bases in between. In DNA, the CDR3 is TGCGCCAGCAGCCATGGAGCGGGCGAGCAGTACTTC. Its translation: CASSHGAGEQYF.

This clone has more than one count but fewer than ten. CDR3 sequence (DNA): TGTGCCAGCAGCCAATCGGCGGACAGCTCTCAGCCCCAGCATTTT. It specifies CASSQSADSSQPQHF. This chain links TRBV16 with TRBJ1-5; TRBD1 might be the D (6 bases). This CDR3 region has 15 residues. V was pared by 0 bases and J by 6 bases, with 12 bases between. Germline-derived CDR1 and CDR2 are KGHSY and FQNENV.

This clone was counted only a few times. The chain couples TRBV7-8 to TRBJ2-5, with 9 bases matching TRBD2. V lost 5 bases to trimming and J lost 5 bases; unmatched junction nucleotides: 12. The CDR3 is 16 residues long. CDR1 and CDR2 from the germline V gene are SGHVS and FQNEAQ. The DNA of the CDR3 is TGTGCCAGCAGCAAACTAGGGACTAGCTGGAGCGAGACCCAGTACTTC. Protein: CASSKLGTSWSETQYF.

The chain has TRBV19 and TRBJ1-1; D might be TRBD1 (5 bases). This CDR3 contains 12 residues. The V end was cut by 7 bases, the J end by 1 base, with 7 bases between. CDR1 is LNHDA and CDR2 is SQIVND in the germline V gene (reference sequence). The CDR3 nucleotides are TGTGCCAGTACCGACAGGAACACTGAAGCTTTCTTT. Protein: CASTDRNTEAFF.

Concerning this clone: One end of the junction varies from germline; a read error may be responsible. The rearrangement links TRBV27 to TRBJ2-2, with 9 bases aligning to TRBD1. This CDR3 spans 16 amino acids. The germline V gene encodes CDR1 MNHEY and CDR2 SMNVEV (reference sequence). In DNA, the CDR3 is TGTGCCAGCAGAAAATCCGACAGGGGGAACGCCGGGGAGCTGTTTTTT. Translation gives CASRKSDRGNAGELFF.

The gene calls are TRBV5-1 and TRBJ2-7, with TRBD2 matching 7 bases. This CDR3 contains 14 residues. Trimming cost V 5 bases and J 2 bases; bases outside gene matches: 7. CDR1 is SGHRS and CDR2 is YFSETQ in the germline V gene. CDR3 coding DNA: TGCGCCAGCAGTTTGTCTAGCGGAGCCTACGAGCAGTACTTC. Its translation is CASSLSSGAYEQYF.

This clone was counted only a few times. This rearrangement joins TRBV18 to TRBJ2-4; D is unclear. CDR1 is KGHSH, CDR2 LQKENI, per germline. V was trimmed by 2 bases and J by 7 bases, leaving 9 bases between them. The CDR3 contains 13 residues. The CDR3 DNA sequence: TGTGCCAGCTCACCATACACAGACAACATTCAGTACTTC. This translates into CASSPYTDNIQYF. Combining the CDR3 with reference TRBV18 and TRBJ2-4 gives the whole variable domain NAGVMQNPRHLVRRRGQEARLRCSPMKGHSHVYWYRQLPEEGLKFMVYLQKENIIDESGMPKERFSAEFPKEGPSILRIQQVVRGDSAAYFCASSPYTDNIQYFGAGTRLSVL.

The V call is TRBV6-5, the J call TRBJ1-5; D call uncertain. From germline, CDR1 is MNHEY and CDR2 SVGAGI. The CDR3 is 14 residues long. The germline V and J ends were trimmed by 1 base and 6 bases, with 10 bases remaining between them. CDR3 amino acids: CASSYLGRGQPQHF. The DNA of the CDR3 is TGTGCCAGCAGTTACTTGGGCCGGGGTCAGCCCCAGCATTTT.

The rearrangement links TRBV3-1 (or the pseudogene TRBV3-2) to TRBJ2-7; 7 bases agree with TRBD2. The CDR3 has 15 amino acids. Germline trimming cut 4 bases from V and 0 bases from J; bases unmatched to any gene: 6. CDR1 and CDR2 (germline): LGHDT, YNNKEL (reference sequence). The CDR3 DNA reads TGTGCCAGCAGCCTCTGGGGGGGGGACTCCTACGAGCAGTACTTC. Translating gives CASSLWGGDSYEQYF.

This chain links TRBV13 with TRBJ2-7, with D unclear. Germline V gene data show CDR1 as PRHDT and CDR2 as FYEKMQ (reference sequence). The V and J ends lost 5 bases and 5 bases respectively, with 16 bases between them. The CDR3 has 14 amino acids. Written as DNA, the CDR3 is TGTGCCAGCAGCCTGCGCTTCCAGGAACACGAGCAGTACTTC. The encoded protein is CASSLRFQEHEQYF.